These 4 T cell receptor beta chains came from one sample sequenced in a study of cytomegalovirus exposure and HLA in healthy donors. With 60 Vbeta and 13 Jbeta primers, the PCR was carried out. This table comes from immunoSEQ multiplex PCR, and its TCRdb copy is limited to in-frame clones, with some not included. The table has over 150,000 clones, about 85% seen once. Sequenced material: PBMCs. All receptors derive from a man in his thirties or forties in good health and CMV-seropositive.

The chain is built from TRBV7-8 and TRBJ2-1; perhaps TRBD1 as D (5 bases). The CDR3 loop spans 14 amino acids. CDR1 SGHVS and CDR2 FQNEAQ come from the germline V gene. Trimming stripped 0 bases from V and 6 bases from J, with 9 bases between. In nucleotides, the CDR3 is TGTGCCAGCAGCTTAGCGTCAGGGCCCAATGAGCAGTTCTTC. This sequence encodes CASSLASGPNEQFF.

The genes are TRBV19 and TRBJ1-5; a possible D gene is TRBD1 (6 bases). Germline assignment: CDR1 LNHDA and CDR2 SQIVND (reference sequence). The CDR3 is 16 amino acids. V was clipped by 7 bases and J by 5 bases, with 21 bases between them. CDR3 protein: CASKSLTGSIHQPQHF. The CDR3 bases are TGTGCCAGTAAGAGTCTCACAGGGTCAATCCATCAGCCCCAGCATTTT.

J is TRBJ2-5 and V is TRBV7-7, with TRBD2 matching 15 bases. Losses at the gene ends were 5 bases for V and 5 bases for J; bases not matched to a gene: 12. CDR1 and CDR2 from the germline V gene are SSHAT and FNYEAQ (reference sequence). The CDR3 covers 18 residues. This chain's CDR3 is CASSLGLAGGPGLETQYF. The CDR3 DNA sequence: TGTGCCAGCAGCCTAGGACTAGCGGGGGGGCCGGGGCTGGAGACCCAGTACTTC.

In this sample, this clone turned up a few times. The CDR3 loop is CASGLLQGDYGYTF. The CDR3 nucleotides read TGTGCCAGCGGACTATTACAGGGGGATTATGGCTACACCTTC. The chain couples TRBV6-1 to TRBJ1-2; 8 bases map to TRBD1. CDR3 size: 14 residues. The V and J ends lost 8 bases and 5 bases, in that order; junction bases with no gene match: 10. CDR1 MNHNS and CDR2 SASEGT come from the germline V gene.